Listed below are T cell receptor beta chains from one sample, sequenced in a study of vaccination and CD4 T cells after COVID-19. Their antigens are not known. TCRdb analysed the PCR reads with MiXCR anew, one entry per CDR3 protein. The sample has 7,000 to 10,000 distinct CDR3 sequences; roughly three fifths are singletons. The sample comprised CD4+ T cells from blood, cultured in vitro. These TCRs come from a human donor who had recovered from COVID-19. CDR3s include the opening cysteine and the closing phenylalanine or tryptophan. Each record gives: clone size, V gene, J gene, D gene, CDR3 DNA, CDR3 protein. A D gene is named only where the DNA matches it firmly. Clone size appears in some rows only: once, few, many, or a class for an expanded clone.

>.|TRBV6-5|TRBJ2-2|.
TGTGCCAGCAGTTACTCGAGGGGGGGCGCCCCCGGGGAGCTGTTTTTT
CASSYSRGGAPGELFF
>.|TRBV7-2|TRBJ2-7|.
TGTGCCAGCAGCTTAAATCCCTCCTACGAGCAGTACTTC
CASSLNPSYEQYF
>.|TRBV7-2|TRBJ1-2|.
TGTGCCAGCAGTACAAGGGTGCTTCCCTCGGGTGGCTACACCTTC
CASSTRVLPSGGYTF
>.|TRBV7-3|TRBJ2-7|TRBD2
TGTGCCAGCAGCTGCCCCAAAACTAGCGTATCCTACGAGCAGTACTTC
CASSCPKTSVSYEQYF
>.|TRBV20-1|TRBJ2-3|TRBD2
TGCAGTGCTAATAGCGGGAAACCCACAGATACGCAGTATTTT
CSANSGKPTDTQYF
>.|TRBV7-9|TRBJ1-1|.
TGTGCCAGCAGCTTAAACAGTGGTGGAGCTTTCTTT
CASSLNSGGAFF
>.|TRBV28|TRBJ1-4|TRBD1
TGTGCCAGCAGTCGTGGACAGGGACCGCCTAATGAAAAACTGTTTTTT
CASSRGQGPPNEKLFF
>.|TRBV7-8|TRBJ2-7|.
TGTGCCAGCAGCTTTGTCGGAACCTACGAGCAGTACTTC
CASSFVGTYEQYF
>.|TRBV11-3|TRBJ2-2|TRBD1
TGTGCCAGCAGCCCGAGGACAGGGACCGGGGAGCTGTTTTTT
CASSPRTGTGELFF
>few|TRBV20-1|TRBJ2-3|TRBD1
TGCAGTGCTGGCCGGGACAGGGGCACAGATACGCAGTATTTT
CSAGRDRGTDTQYF
>.|TRBV20-1|TRBJ1-2|.
TGCAGTGTCTATAGGGTATCGGGTGGCTACACCTTC
CSVYRVSGGYTF
>.|TRBV5-1|TRBJ1-1|TRBD1
TGCGCCAGCAGCGGAGAGACAGGGGGAGGGACTGAAGCTTTCTTT
CASSGETGGGTEAFF
>.|TRBV6-1|TRBJ1-1|.
TGTGCCAGCAGTATTAACAGGGCCGGCACTGAAGCTTTCTTT
CASSINRAGTEAFF
>.|TRBV10-3|TRBJ2-7|.
TGTGCCATCGCGGCAGGTGGGACCTACGAGCAGTACTTC
CAIAAGGTYEQYF
>few|TRBV28|TRBJ1-2|.
TGTGCCAGCAGTTTAAGCCTGGCCTCCGGGTACACCTTC
CASSLSLASGYTF
>.|TRBV7-2|TRBJ2-3|TRBD2
TGTGCCAGCAGCTCCCGGACTAGCGGGAGAATAGATACGCAGTATTTT
CASSSRTSGRIDTQYF
>.|TRBV20-1|TRBJ2-4|.
TGCAGTGCTAGGTGGGGGCCAGACATTCAGTACTTC
CSARWGPDIQYF
>once|TRBV24-1|TRBJ2-5|.
TGTGCCACCAGTGACCCCAAAGACGGGGGCCGCCAAGAGACCCAGTACTTC
CATSDPKDGGRQETQYF